This TCR beta chain came from a study of T cell repertoires in cytomegalovirus infection. Study conclusions and caveats: Identification of carriers of CMV plus the relevant HLA was achieved through cumulative public TCR beta family frequency.

This clonotype was counted a few times. The antigen remains undetermined. MiXCR was run by TCRdb on the reads, yielding one entry per CDR3 protein. The profile shows about 110,000 distinct CDR3 sequences, under 35% of them singletons. This CDR3 has 12 residues. Trimming left V 5 bases short and J 8 bases short, with 10 bases between. Here the sequenced sample was CD8+ T cells from cultured PBMCs, taken from culture after CMV antigen stimulation. The gene calls are TRBV12-3 or TRBV12-4 and TRBJ2-1; no reliable D call. The clonotype was recovered from a human donor in good health (CMV status not recorded). Some clones in this sample may be carry-over from other donors' samples. Here the CDR3 reads CASSIRTDEQFF. For the CDR3, the DNA is TGTGCCAGCAGTATCAGGACGGATGAGCAGTTCTTC.